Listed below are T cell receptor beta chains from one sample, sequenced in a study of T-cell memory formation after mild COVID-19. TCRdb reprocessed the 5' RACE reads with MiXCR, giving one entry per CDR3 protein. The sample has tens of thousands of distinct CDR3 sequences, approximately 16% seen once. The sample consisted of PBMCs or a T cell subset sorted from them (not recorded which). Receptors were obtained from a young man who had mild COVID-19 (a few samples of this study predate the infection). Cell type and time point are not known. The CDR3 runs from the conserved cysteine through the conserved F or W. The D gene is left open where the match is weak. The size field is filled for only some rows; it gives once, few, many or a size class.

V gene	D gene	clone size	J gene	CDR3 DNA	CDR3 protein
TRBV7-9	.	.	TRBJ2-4	TGTGCCAGCAGCCACCCTGGAAGGCGGAACATTCAGTACTTC	CASSHPGRRNIQYF
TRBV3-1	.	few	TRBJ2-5	TGTGCCAGCAGTAAGAACTCCTTTACCGCCCAAGAGACCCAGTACTTC	CASSKNSFTAQETQYF
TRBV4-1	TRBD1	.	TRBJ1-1	TGCGCCAGCAAGGGGGACAGGAACACTGAAGCTTTCTTT	CASKGDRNTEAFF
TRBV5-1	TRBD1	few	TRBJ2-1	TGCGCCAGCAGCTTGGGATCGGGACAGGGGTTTGGCAATGAGCAGTTCTTC	CASSLGSGQGFGNEQFF
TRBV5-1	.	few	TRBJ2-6	TGCGCCAGCAGCTGGACAGAGTCTGGGGCCAACGTCCTGACTTTC	CASSWTESGANVLTF
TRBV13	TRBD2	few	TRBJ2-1	TGTGCCAGCAGCTTACCCCTTAGCGGGGTTAACAATGAGCAGTTCTTC	CASSLPLSGVNNEQFF
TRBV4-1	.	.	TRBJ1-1	TGCGCCAGCAGCCAAGAGAATACAGATCAAGCTTTCTTT	CASSQENTDQAFF
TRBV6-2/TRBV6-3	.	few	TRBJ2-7	TGTGCCAGCAGTTCCGACAACTCCTACGAGCAGTACTTC	CASSSDNSYEQYF
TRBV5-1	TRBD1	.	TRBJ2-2	TGCGCCAGCAGCTACGGGACAGGACGAATACCGAACACCGGGGAGCTGTTTTTT	CASSYGTGRIPNTGELFF
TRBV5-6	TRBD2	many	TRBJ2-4	TGTGCCAGCAGCATGGGACTAGCGGGGAGCGGGAACATTCAGTACTTC	CASSMGLAGSGNIQYF
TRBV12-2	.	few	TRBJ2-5	TGTGCAAGTCGCTTCATAGGAGAAGAGACCCAGTACTTC	CASRFIGEETQYF
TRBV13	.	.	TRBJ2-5	TGTGCCAGCAGCCCCCAGGACAAACAAGAGACCCAGTACTTC	CASSPQDKQETQYF
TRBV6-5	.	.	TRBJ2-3	TGTGCCAGCAGTTACTCGGGCTCCTTAGGTGACACGCAGTATTTT	CASSYSGSLGDTQYF
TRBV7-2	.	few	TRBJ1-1	TGTGCCAGCAGCTTAGTGGCCAGCTCTTCGAACACTGAAGCTTTCTTT	CASSLVASSSNTEAFF
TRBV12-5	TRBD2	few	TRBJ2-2	TGTGCTAGTGGTTCAGGGACTAGCGCGTACACCGGGGAGCTGTTTTTT	CASGSGTSAYTGELFF
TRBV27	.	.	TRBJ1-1	TGTGCCAGCAGTCCCAGCTGGGGGAACACTGAAGCTTTCTTT	CASSPSWGNTEAFF
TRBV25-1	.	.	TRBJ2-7	TGTGCCAGCAGTGGAGGACAGCCCTACGAGCAGTACTTC	CASSGGQPYEQYF
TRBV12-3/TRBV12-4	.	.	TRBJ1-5	TGTGCCAGCAGTACTACCGGGACACATAGCAATCAGCCCCAGCATTTT	CASSTTGTHSNQPQHF
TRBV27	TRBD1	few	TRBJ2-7	TGTGCCAGCAGTCTCCGTACAGGGGGAGGTTACGAGCAGTACTTC	CASSLRTGGGYEQYF
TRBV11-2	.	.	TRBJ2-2	TGTGCCAGCAGCTTGTTGGACGTCTACTCTACGTCCGGGGAGCTGTTTTTT	CASSLLDVYSTSGELFF
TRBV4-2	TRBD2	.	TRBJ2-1	TGTGCCAGCAGCCAAGGCAGCGGGGGCTCCTACAATGAGCAGTTCTTC	CASSQGSGGSYNEQFF
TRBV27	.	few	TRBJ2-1	TGTGCCAGCAGTCAGGGGGGGCATGAGCAGTTCTTC	CASSQGGHEQFF
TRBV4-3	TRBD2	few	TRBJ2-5	TGCGCCAGCAGCCAAGAGAGCTCGGGACTAGACACCCAGTACTTC	CASSQESSGLDTQYF
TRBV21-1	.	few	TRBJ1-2	TGTGCCAGCAGCCGGACAGGCCCTAACTATGGCTACACCTTC	CASSRTGPNYGYTF
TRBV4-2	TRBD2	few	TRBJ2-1	TGTGCCAGCAGCCAAGAGGGACTAGCGGGGGGGCCCGGCAATGAGCAGTTCTTC	CASSQEGLAGGPGNEQFF
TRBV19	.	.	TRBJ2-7	TGTGCCAGTAGTGCCCCGGGAGCCTCCTACGAGCAGTACTTC	CASSAPGASYEQYF
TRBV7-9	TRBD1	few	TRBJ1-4	TGTGCCAGCATCAAAGACAGGGTGGAGGAAAAACTGTTTTTT	CASIKDRVEEKLFF
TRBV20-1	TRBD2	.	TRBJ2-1	TGCAGTGCTACCCCCGGACTAGCGGGGGGGGGGAATGAGCAGTTCTTC	CSATPGLAGGGNEQFF
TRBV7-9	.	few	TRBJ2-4	TGTGCCAGCAGCTCCGATAAAAACATTCAGTACTTC	CASSSDKNIQYF
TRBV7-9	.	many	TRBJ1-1	TGTGCCAGCAGCGTCCAACCAGGGAACCAATTGAACACTGAAGCTTTCTTT	CASSVQPGNQLNTEAFF
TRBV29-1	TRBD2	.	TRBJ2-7	TGCAGCGTTGAGGCGGGGGGACTTAACGAGCAGTACTTC	CSVEAGGLNEQYF
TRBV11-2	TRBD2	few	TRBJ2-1	TGTGCCAGCAGCTTAGAAGCGGGGGGGCGAGGCAATGAGCAGTTCTTC	CASSLEAGGRGNEQFF
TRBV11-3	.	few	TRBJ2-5	TGTGCCAGCAGCTTAGGGACCAGAGAGACCCAGTACTTC	CASSLGTRETQYF
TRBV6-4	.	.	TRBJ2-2	TGTGCCAGCAGTGCCACCGGCACCGAGACTCCCCCCACCGGGGAGCTGTTTTTT	CASSATGTETPPTGELFF
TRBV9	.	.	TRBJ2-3	TGTGCCAGCAGCGTAGAAGGCAGGGACACAGATACGCAGTATTTT	CASSVEGRDTDTQYF
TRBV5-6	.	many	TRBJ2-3	TGTGCCAGCTGGCGGGGCACAGATACGCAGTATTTT	CASWRGTDTQYF
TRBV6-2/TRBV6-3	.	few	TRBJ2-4	TGTGCCAGCAGCGTGGGAAACATTCAGTACTTC	CASSVGNIQYF
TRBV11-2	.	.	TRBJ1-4	TGTGCCAGCAGCTCCCCGTCGGGCAGAAAACGGGGTGAAAAACTGTTTTTT	CASSSPSGRKRGEKLFF
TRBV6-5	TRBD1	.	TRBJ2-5	TGTGCCAGCAGAACCCGCGACAGGGGGGAAGAGACCCAGTACTTC	CASRTRDRGEETQYF
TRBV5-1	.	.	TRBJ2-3	TGCGCCAGCAGCTCCATCCTGATCCCGGACTCATACACAGATACGCAGTATTTT	CASSSILIPDSYTDTQYF
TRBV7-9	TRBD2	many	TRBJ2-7	TGTGCCAGCACCGGCGGGGGGGCTTTCTACGAGCAGTACTTC	CASTGGGAFYEQYF
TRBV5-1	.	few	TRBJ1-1	TGCGCCAGCAGCATGGACAGTCCGAGGACTGAAGCTTTCTTT	CASSMDSPRTEAFF
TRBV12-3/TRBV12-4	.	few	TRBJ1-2	TGTGCCAGCAGTTTGGTGGGACGGGATGGCTACACCTTC	CASSLVGRDGYTF
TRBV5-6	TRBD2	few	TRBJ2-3	TGTGCCAGCAGCTTGACTAGCGTCATCTCAGATACGCAGTATTTT	CASSLTSVISDTQYF
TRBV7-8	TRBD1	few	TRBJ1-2	TGTGCCAGCAGCCGGGGGACAGGGGATTATGGCTACACCTTC	CASSRGTGDYGYTF
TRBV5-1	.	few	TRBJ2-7	TGCGCCAGCAGTCCGACCCTAGCATCAGGTCACGAGCAGTACTTC	CASSPTLASGHEQYF
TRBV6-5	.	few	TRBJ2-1	TGTGCCAGCAGTTATAGCTCCTACAATGAGCAGTTCTTC	CASSYSSYNEQFF
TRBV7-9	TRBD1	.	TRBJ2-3	TGTGCCAGCAGCTCCCTGGACAGGGGGGGTCAGGATACGCAGTATTTT	CASSSLDRGGQDTQYF
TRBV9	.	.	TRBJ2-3	TGTGCCAGCAGCGAGGGGGGGAAGGATACGCAGTATTTT	CASSEGGKDTQYF
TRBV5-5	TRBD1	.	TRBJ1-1	TGTGCCAGCAGCTTAAGGGGGCTAAACACTGAAGCTTTCTTT	CASSLRGLNTEAFF
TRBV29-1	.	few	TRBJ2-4	TGCAGCGTTGAAATTTTGGGCATTCAGTACTTC	CSVEILGIQYF